The T cell receptor beta chain under discussion was sequenced for a study of OX40 agonist ivuxolimab in advanced cancers. Study at large: Head and neck, renal cell, melanoma or hepatocellular carcinoma were the cancers that dose-escalation patients had.

Study results and caveats: At doses 0.1 to 3.0 mg/kg, CD4+ and CD8+ clones expanded. Antigen specificity of clonally expanded peripheral T cells was not established.

Concerning this clone: Antigen specificity is unknown.

Autoimmune disease history or systemic immunosuppression led to patient exclusion. Sequencing used immunoSEQ multiplex PCR; TCRdb keeps in-frame clones, though not all of them. Of over 75,000 clones in the sample, 91% were seen once. The sample here was CD4+ or CD8+ T cells sorted from blood, taken in a trial of the OX40 agonist ivuxolimab. This sequence originates from an adult with an advanced solid tumor such as melanoma, head and neck, liver or kidney cancer.

DNA for the CDR3: TGCGCCAGCAGTTGGGGAGATAGGGAGACCCAGTACTTC. The encoded protein is CASSWGDRETQYF. V and J are TRBV5-1 and TRBJ2-5, with D maybe TRBD2 (5 bases). The CDR3 sequence is 13 residues long. In germline, CDR1 is SGHRS, CDR2 YFSETQ. V was clipped by 5 bases and J by 5 bases, with 13 bases between them.